Listed here are 31 T cell receptor beta chains from one sample, sequenced in a study of memory CD4+ T cells and cytomegalovirus serostatus. Some clones are missing from TCRdb's copy, which holds only in-frame ones; the method was immunoSEQ multiplex PCR. This table has 70,000 or so clones, under 80% appearing once. The sort gate was single viable CD3+CD4+CD8-CD45RO+ cells for memory CD4+ T cells. Sequencing used memory CD4+ T cells from blood. Receptor source: an adult in good health and CMV-seropositive.

The chain links TRBV7-2 to TRBJ1-6; the D gene is possibly TRBD1 (5 bases). The CDR3 contains 15 residues. The germline CDR1 and CDR2 sequences are SGHTA and FQGNSA. V shed 0 bases and J shed 9 bases, with 12 bases lying between them. The CDR3 bases are TGTGCCAGCAGCTTAGCCAGGGCAGAGAGTTCACCCCTCCACTTT. Amino acid sequence: CASSLARAESSPLHF.

The rearrangement joins TRBV4-2 to TRBJ2-7; 10 nucleotides agree with TRBD2. Trimming removed 4 bases from V and 3 bases from J; junction bases left unmatched: 9. CDR1 is LGHNA, CDR2 YNFKEQ, per germline. The CDR3 is made up of 16 amino acids. CDR3 residues: CASSLDLAGANYEQYF. CDR3 bases: TGTGCCAGCAGCCTAGATCTAGCGGGGGCCAACTACGAGCAGTACTTC.

This chain connects TRBV19 to TRBJ1-1; possibly TRBD1 for D (5 bases). Trimming cost V 5 bases and J 1 base, with 14 bases left between them. From germline, CDR1 is LNHDA and CDR2 SQIVND (reference sequence). This CDR3 comprises 15 residues. The DNA for the CDR3 is TGTGCCAGTAGTCCAGGGAGAATCGGGAACACTGAAGCTTTCTTT. This translates into CASSPGRIGNTEAFF.

The chain is built from TRBV18 and TRBJ1-1; TRBD1 matches 8 bases. J gave up 1 base and V 5 bases, and 6 bases lay outside the gene matches. The CDR3 runs to 15 residues. Per the germline V gene, CDR1 is KGHSH and CDR2 is LQKENI. CDR3 DNA sequence: TGTGCCAGCTCAAGCTGGGACAGGCAGAACACTGAAGCTTTCTTT. It encodes CASSSWDRQNTEAFF. Looking up the rest from reference TRBV18 and TRBJ1-1 gives the full variable domain: NAGVMQNPRHLVRRRGQEARLRCSPMKGHSHVYWYRQLPEEGLKFMVYLQKENIIDESGMPKERFSAEFPKEGPSILRIQQVVRGDSAAYFCASSSWDRQNTEAFFGQGTRLTVV.

The chain combines TRBV11-2 with TRBJ2-3, with TRBD2 matching 7 bases. Germline CDR1 and CDR2: SGHAT and FQNNGV. V shed 4 bases and J 6 bases; nucleotides not matched to a gene: 13. The CDR3 is made up of 16 amino acids. CDR3 DNA: TGTGCCAGCAGCTCGACGGGGGGACTCCAAAGGGATACGCAGTATTTT. This gives the protein CASSSTGGLQRDTQYF.

CDR3 amino acids: CASSLSTGAPYGYTF. CDR3 in DNA: TGTGCCAGCAGTTTATCCACCGGGGCCCCCTATGGCTACACCTTC. The chain uses TRBV27 and TRBJ1-2; TRBD1 might be the D (5 bases). CDR1 is MNHEY and CDR2 is SMNVEV in the germline V gene (reference sequence). This CDR3 has 15 amino acids. V lost 0 bases, J lost 4 bases, and 12 bases lay in between.

J is TRBJ1-2 and V is TRBV30; 8 nucleotides align to TRBD1. V shed 0 bases and J 7 bases; nucleotides not matched to a gene: 4. Germline lookup yields CDR1 GTSNPN and CDR2 SVGIG (reference sequence). The length of the CDR3 is 13 residues. The CDR3 nucleotides are TGTGCCTGGAGTGTACGACAGGGGATTGGCTACACCTTC. Amino acid sequence: CAWSVRQGIGYTF.

This chain joins TRBV5-1 and TRBJ1-5; D is unclear. V lost 0 bases and J lost 7, with 17 bases in between. Germline CDR1 is SGHRS and CDR2 is YFSETQ. The CDR3 totals 16 residues. DNA of the CDR3: TGCGCCAGCAGCTTGGAGGGTTCAGGCCTCGGACAGCCCCAGCATTTT. This codes for CASSLEGSGLGQPQHF. The full variable domain, with the rest looked up from reference TRBV5-1 and TRBJ1-5, is KAGVTQTPRYLIKTRGQQVTLSCSPISGHRSVSWYQQTPGQGLQFLFEYFSETQRNKGNFPGRFSGRQFSNSRSEMNVSTLELGDSALYLCASSLEGSGLGQPQHFGDGTRLSIL.

The table lists this clone with a few counts. The J gene is TRBJ1-2, the V gene TRBV29-1; D possibly corresponds to TRBD1 (5 bases). CDR1 SQVTM and CDR2 ANQGSEA come from the germline V gene. V shed 3 bases and J shed 4 bases, with 12 bases lying between them. This CDR3 is built from 13 residues. CDR3 residues: CSVDRLGGYGYTF. The CDR3 DNA reads as TGCAGCGTTGACCGGCTTGGGGGCTATGGCTACACCTTC.

The chain is built from TRBV4-3 and TRBJ1-5, with D maybe TRBD1 (5 bases). This CDR3 is built from 15 residues. Trimming shortened V by 3 bases and J by 4 bases, and 13 bases separated the two germline ends. The germline V gene has CDR1 LGHNA and CDR2 YSLEER. This CDR3 reads CASSHSWQGNQPQHF. CDR3 bases: TGCGCCAGCAGCCACAGCTGGCAGGGTAATCAGCCCCAGCATTTT.

The chain links TRBV11-2 to TRBJ1-1, with D possibly being TRBD1 (6 bases). The CDR3 consists of 16 residues. V was trimmed by 1 base and J by 4 bases, leaving 16 bases between them. Germline V lookup: CDR1 SGHAT, CDR2 FQNNGV. The DNA for the CDR3 is TGTGCCAGCAGCTTAGGTGGGACAACCCAAAGCACTGAAGCTTTCTTT. Protein product: CASSLGGTTQSTEAFF.

The gene calls are TRBV6-6 and TRBJ1-2; D is undetermined. CDR1 and CDR2 (germline): MNHNY, SVGAGI (reference sequence). Between the trimmed V and J ends, which lost 0 bases and 4 bases, there was a span of 6 bases. The CDR3 length is 13 residues. The chain's CDR3 is CASSYSGSYGYTF. The DNA for the CDR3 is TGTGCCAGCAGTTACTCCGGATCCTATGGCTACACCTTC.

The CDR3 coding sequence is TGTGCCAGCTCACCACAGGGGGCGTCACTCTCTGAAGCTTTCTTT. Residues: CASSPQGASLSEAFF. V usage is TRBV18 and J usage is TRBJ1-1, with TRBD1 matching 7 bases. V gave up 1 base and J gave up 6 bases; unmatched junction bases: 8. This CDR3 contains 15 residues. Germline V gene data show CDR1 as KGHSH and CDR2 as LQKENI.

The CDR3 is CASSIGGTSGPQHF. As DNA, the CDR3 is TGTGCCAGTAGTATAGGTGGCACTTCAGGGCCCCAGCATTTT. The chain is built from TRBV19 and TRBJ1-5; no clear D gene. The V end was cut by 1 base, the J end by 9 bases, with 13 bases between. Germline V gene lookup returns CDR1 LNHDA and CDR2 SQIVND (reference sequence). The length of the CDR3 is 14 residues.

This clone was seen only a few times. This chain connects TRBV7-2 to TRBJ1-5, with D unresolved. Trimming stripped 5 bases from V and 7 bases from J, with 12 bases between. This CDR3 region has 13 residues. The germline V gene encodes CDR1 SGHTA and CDR2 FQGNSA. The CDR3 coding sequence is TGTGCCAGCAGCACCCTAACTGAGCAGCCCCAGCATTTT. Its protein is CASSTLTEQPQHF.

This sequence joins TRBV5-1 and TRBJ2-3; 8 bases are a match to TRBD2. V trimming: 1 base; J trimming: 4 bases; junction bases outside the gene matches: 5. Germline loops: CDR1 SGHRS, CDR2 YFSETQ. CDR3 length: 15 residues. The CDR3 here is CASSLSSGGPDTQYF. The CDR3, as DNA: TGCGCCAGCAGCTTGTCCTCGGGGGGGCCAGATACGCAGTATTTT.

This chain uses TRBV4-2 with TRBJ2-2; 11 positions match TRBD2. This CDR3 contains 16 residues. CDR1 is LGHNA and CDR2 is YNFKEQ in the germline V gene. The junction had 7 bases not matched to a gene; V was cut back by 5 bases and J by 5 bases. Written as DNA, the CDR3 is TGTGCCAGCAGCACCCAACTAGCGGGAGTGACCGGGGAGCTGTTTTTT. Translating gives CASSTQLAGVTGELFF.

The chain is built from TRBV5-5 and TRBJ1-5; a possible D gene is TRBD1 (6 bases). This CDR3 is built from 15 residues. The germline V gene has CDR1 SGHKS and CDR2 YYEKEE (reference sequence). Trimming removed 4 bases from V and 2 bases from J, with 13 bases in between. The CDR3 DNA reads as TGTGCCAGCAGCACTAGGGGGGAGGGCAATCAGCCCCAGCATTTT. Translation gives CASSTRGEGNQPQHF.

V usage is TRBV18 and J usage is TRBJ2-1, with D hard to call. The CDR3 contains 15 residues. Between the trimmed V and J ends, which lost 0 bases and 4 bases, there was a span of 10 bases. Germline CDR1 and CDR2: KGHSH and LQKENI. The DNA for the CDR3 is TGTGCCAGCTCACCACCGGACGCCCGGTACAATGAGCAGTTCTTC. Translated, it gives CASSPPDARYNEQFF.

The V gene is TRBV5-1, the J gene TRBJ2-3, with D perhaps matching TRBD2 (6 bases). Germline V CDR1 and CDR2: SGHRS, YFSETQ. The V end was cut by 5 bases, the J end by 4 bases, with 14 bases between. The CDR3 runs to 14 residues. CDR3 region: CASRISGGPDTQYF. The CDR3 DNA is TGCGCCAGCAGAATTAGCGGAGGTCCAGATACGCAGTATTTT.

V gene TRBV27 combines with J gene TRBJ1-4; possibly TRBD1 for D (6 bases). The CDR3 length is 16 residues. Trimming left V 5 bases short and J 3 bases short, with 16 bases between. Germline V gene sequence: CDR1 MNHEY, CDR2 SMNVEV (reference sequence). CDR3 residues: CASSPNPGTPNEKLFF. In DNA, the CDR3 is TGTGCCAGCAGTCCAAATCCAGGGACACCTAATGAAAAACTGTTTTTT.

The V and J genes are TRBV30 and TRBJ2-2; D not resolved. CDR1 and CDR2 (germline): GTSNPN, SVGIG (reference sequence). The V gene lost 2 bases and the J gene lost 6 bases, with 10 bases spanning the gap. This CDR3 is 13 amino acids long. The DNA of the CDR3 is TGTGCCTGGAGTCCTACTCCGGCCGGGGAGCTGTTTTTT. Amino acids: CAWSPTPAGELFF.

In this sample, this clone turned up a few times. J is TRBJ2-3 and V is TRBV28; 10 bases align to TRBD1. The germline CDR1 and CDR2 sequences are MDHEN and SYDVKM. The V segment lost 4 bases and the J segment 5 bases; nucleotides outside the gene matches: 9. The CDR3 length is 16 residues. Here the CDR3 reads CASSSRRDRGIDTQYF. The CDR3 DNA reads as TGTGCCAGCAGTTCTCGTAGGGACAGGGGAATAGATACGCAGTATTTT.

The chain links TRBV6-1 to TRBJ2-7; TRBD2 might be the D (5 bases). The germline V and J ends were trimmed by 2 bases and 2 bases, with 10 bases remaining between them. Germline-derived CDR1 and CDR2 are MNHNS and SASEGT. This CDR3 is built from 14 residues. In DNA form, the CDR3 reads TGTGCCAGCAGTGAAAATGGGAGACCCTACGAGCAGTACGTC. Protein: CASSENGRPYEQYV.

The chain carries TRBV19 and TRBJ1-6, with 10 bases identical to TRBD1. The ends lost 2 bases at V and 12 bases at J; junction bases unmatched: 7. This CDR3 region has 15 residues. Germline loops: CDR1 LNHDA, CDR2 SQIVND (reference sequence). CDR3 sequence: CASSIPGQGIIPLHF. The DNA for the CDR3 is TGTGCCAGTAGTATACCGGGACAGGGGATAATACCCCTCCACTTT.

This clone appeared a few times. V and J are TRBV7-8 and TRBJ2-7, with D possibly TRBD2 on 6 matching bases. The CDR3 has 13 amino acids. CDR1 and CDR2 from the germline V gene are SGHVS and FQNEAQ. Here the CDR3 DNA reads TGTGCCAGCAGCCTAGCCGGGGGCTACGAGCAGTACGTC. This translates into CASSLAGGYEQYV.

The chain is built from TRBV6-5 and TRBJ1-6; D is unresolved. Per germline, CDR1 MNHEY and CDR2 SVGAGI. The CDR3 length is 14 residues. V shed 2 bases and J shed 10 bases, with 12 bases lying between them. The CDR3 is CASSYRDRVSPLHF. In DNA form, the CDR3 reads TGTGCCAGCAGTTACCGAGATAGGGTATCACCCCTCCACTTT.

This sequence joins TRBV2 and TRBJ2-5; tentatively, D is TRBD1 (5 bases). V dropped 4 bases and J dropped 5 bases, with 14 bases sitting between them. This CDR3 has 14 residues. Germline CDR1 SNHLY, CDR2 FYNNEI. CDR3 nucleotide sequence: TGTGCCAGCAGTGTGAACAGGATGGGGGAGACCCAGTACTTC. It specifies CASSVNRMGETQYF.

This chain joins TRBV29-1 and TRBJ2-2, with 8 bases fitting TRBD2. Trimming at V came to 6 bases and at J to 7 bases, leaving 13 bases not matched to a gene. Per germline, CDR1 SQVTM and CDR2 ANQGSEA. The CDR3 is 15 amino acids. CDR3 amino acids: CSVPKREGRNGELFF. CDR3 nucleotide sequence: TGCAGCGTCCCTAAACGGGAGGGCCGTAACGGGGAGCTGTTTTTT.

This chain uses TRBV10-3 with TRBJ1-1; unclear D gene. The CDR3 contains 13 residues. Trimming left V 4 bases short and J 2 bases short, with 8 bases between. Germline CDR1 is ENHRY and CDR2 is SYGVKD. The CDR3 spells CAISGTSNTEAFF. CDR3 DNA sequence: TGTGCCATCAGTGGCACCTCCAACACTGAAGCTTTCTTT.

This clone was observed a handful of times. The rearrangement links TRBV5-5 to TRBJ2-7; D ambiguous. Between the trimmed V and J ends, which lost 0 bases and 0 bases, there was a span of 4 bases. The germline CDR1 and CDR2 sequences are SGHKS and YYEKEE (reference sequence). There are 13 residues in the CDR3. The CDR3 DNA is TGTGCCAGCAGCTTGGACTACTCCTACGAGCAGTACGTC. Its protein is CASSLDYSYEQYV.